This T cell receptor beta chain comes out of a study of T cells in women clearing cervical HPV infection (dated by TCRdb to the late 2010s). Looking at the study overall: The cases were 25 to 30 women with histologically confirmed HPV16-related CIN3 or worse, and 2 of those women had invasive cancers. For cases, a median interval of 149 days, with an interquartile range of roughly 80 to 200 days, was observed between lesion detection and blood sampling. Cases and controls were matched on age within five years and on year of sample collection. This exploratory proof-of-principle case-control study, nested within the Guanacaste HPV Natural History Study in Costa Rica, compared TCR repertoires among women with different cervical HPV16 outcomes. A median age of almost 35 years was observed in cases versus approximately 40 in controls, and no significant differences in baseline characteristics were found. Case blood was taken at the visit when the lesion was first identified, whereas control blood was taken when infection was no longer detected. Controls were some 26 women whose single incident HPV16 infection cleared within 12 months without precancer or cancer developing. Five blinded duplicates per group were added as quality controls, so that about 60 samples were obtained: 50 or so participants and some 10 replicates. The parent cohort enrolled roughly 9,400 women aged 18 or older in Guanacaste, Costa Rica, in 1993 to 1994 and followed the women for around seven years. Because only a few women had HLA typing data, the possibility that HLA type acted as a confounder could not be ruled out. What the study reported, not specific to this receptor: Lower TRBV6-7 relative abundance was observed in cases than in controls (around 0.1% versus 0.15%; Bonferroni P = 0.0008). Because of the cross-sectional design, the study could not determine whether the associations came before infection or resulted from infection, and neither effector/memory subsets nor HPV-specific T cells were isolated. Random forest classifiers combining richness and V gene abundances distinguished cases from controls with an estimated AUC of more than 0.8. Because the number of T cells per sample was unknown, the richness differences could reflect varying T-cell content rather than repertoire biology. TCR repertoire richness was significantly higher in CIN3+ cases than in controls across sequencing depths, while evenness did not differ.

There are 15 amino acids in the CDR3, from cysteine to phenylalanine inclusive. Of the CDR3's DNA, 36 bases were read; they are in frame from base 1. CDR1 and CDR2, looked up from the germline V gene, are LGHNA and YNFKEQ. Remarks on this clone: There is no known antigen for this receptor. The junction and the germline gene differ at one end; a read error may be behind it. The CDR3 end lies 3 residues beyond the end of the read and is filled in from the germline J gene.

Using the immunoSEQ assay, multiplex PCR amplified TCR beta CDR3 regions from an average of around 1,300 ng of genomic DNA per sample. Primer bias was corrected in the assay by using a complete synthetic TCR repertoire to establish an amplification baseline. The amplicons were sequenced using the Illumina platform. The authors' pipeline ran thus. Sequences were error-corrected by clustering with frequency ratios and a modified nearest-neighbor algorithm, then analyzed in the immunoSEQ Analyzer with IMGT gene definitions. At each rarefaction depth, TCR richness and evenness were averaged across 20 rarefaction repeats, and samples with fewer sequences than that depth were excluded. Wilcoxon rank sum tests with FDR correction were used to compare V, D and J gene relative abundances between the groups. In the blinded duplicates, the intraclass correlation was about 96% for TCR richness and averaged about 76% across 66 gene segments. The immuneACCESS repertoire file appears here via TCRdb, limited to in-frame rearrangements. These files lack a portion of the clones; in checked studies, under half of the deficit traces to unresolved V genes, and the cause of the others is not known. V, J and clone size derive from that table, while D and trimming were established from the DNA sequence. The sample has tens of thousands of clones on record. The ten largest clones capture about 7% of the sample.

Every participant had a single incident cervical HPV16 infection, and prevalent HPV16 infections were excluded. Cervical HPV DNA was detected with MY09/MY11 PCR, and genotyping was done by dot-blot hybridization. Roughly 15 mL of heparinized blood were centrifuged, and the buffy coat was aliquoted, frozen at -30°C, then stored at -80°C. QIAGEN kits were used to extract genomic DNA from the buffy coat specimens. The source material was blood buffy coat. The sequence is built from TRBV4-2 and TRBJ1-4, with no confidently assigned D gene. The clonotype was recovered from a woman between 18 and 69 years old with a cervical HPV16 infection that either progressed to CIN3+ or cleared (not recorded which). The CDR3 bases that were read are TGCGCCAGCAGCCCTAATCTACGTCTAGGTGAAAAA. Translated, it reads CASSPNLRLGEK. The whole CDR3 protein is CASSPNLRLGEKLFF.